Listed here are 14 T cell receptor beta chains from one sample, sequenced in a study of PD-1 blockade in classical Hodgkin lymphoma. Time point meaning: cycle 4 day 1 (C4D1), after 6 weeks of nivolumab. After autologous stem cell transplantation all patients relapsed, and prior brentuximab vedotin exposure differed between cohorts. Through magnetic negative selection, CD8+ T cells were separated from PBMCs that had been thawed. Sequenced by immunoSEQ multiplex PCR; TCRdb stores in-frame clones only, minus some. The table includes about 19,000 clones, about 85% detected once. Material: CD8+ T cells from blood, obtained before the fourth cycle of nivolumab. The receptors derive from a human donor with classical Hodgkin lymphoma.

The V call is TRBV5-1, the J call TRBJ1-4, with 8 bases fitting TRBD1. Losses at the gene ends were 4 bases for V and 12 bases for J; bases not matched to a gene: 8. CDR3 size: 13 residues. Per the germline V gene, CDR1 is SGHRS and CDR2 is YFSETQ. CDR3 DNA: TGCGCCAGCAGCCACGGACAGGGAAGAGAACTGTTTTTT. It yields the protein CASSHGQGRELFF. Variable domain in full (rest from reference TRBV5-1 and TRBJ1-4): KAGVTQTPRYLIKTRGQQVTLSCSPISGHRSVSWYQQTPGQGLQFLFEYFSETQRNKGNFPGRFSGRQFSNSRSEMNVSTLELGDSALYLCASSHGQGRELFFGSGTQLSVL.

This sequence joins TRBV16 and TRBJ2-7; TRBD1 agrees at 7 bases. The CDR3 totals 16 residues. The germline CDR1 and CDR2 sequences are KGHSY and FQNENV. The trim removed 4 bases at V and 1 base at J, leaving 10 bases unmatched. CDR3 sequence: CASSPPGQTLSYEQYF. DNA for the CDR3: TGTGCCAGCAGCCCGCCGGGACAGACATTATCCTACGAGCAGTACTTC. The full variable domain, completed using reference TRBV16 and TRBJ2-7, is GEEVAQTPKHLVRGEGQKAKLYCAPIKGHSYVFWYQQVLKNEFKFLISFQNENVFDETGMPKERFSAKCLPNSPCSLEIQATKLEDSAVYFCASSPPGQTLSYEQYFGPGTRLTVT.

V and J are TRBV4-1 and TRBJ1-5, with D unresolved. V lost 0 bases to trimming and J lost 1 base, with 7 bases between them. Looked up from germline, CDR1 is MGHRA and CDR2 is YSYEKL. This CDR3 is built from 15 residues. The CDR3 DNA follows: TGCGCCAGCAGCCAAGATTCCAGGAGCAATCAGCCCCAGCATTTT. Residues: CASSQDSRSNQPQHF.

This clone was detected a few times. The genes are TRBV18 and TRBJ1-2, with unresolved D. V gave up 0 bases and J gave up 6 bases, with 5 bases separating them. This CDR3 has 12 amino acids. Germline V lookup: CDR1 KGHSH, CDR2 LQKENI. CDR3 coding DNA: TGTGCCAGCTCACCACCGAGGGATGGCTACACCTTC. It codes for CASSPPRDGYTF.

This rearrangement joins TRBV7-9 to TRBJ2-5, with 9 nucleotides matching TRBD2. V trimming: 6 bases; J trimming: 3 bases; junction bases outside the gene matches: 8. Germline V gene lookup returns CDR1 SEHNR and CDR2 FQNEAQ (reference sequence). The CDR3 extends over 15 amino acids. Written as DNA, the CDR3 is TGTGCCAGCAGTTCCCGACTAGCGGAAAAAGAGACCCAGTACTTC. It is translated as CASSSRLAEKETQYF. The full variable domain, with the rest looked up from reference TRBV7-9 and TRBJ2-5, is DTGVSQNPRHKITKRGQNVTFRCDPISEHNRLYWYRQTLGQGPEFLTYFQNEAQLEKSRLLSDRFSAERPKGSFSTLEIQRTEQGDSAMYLCASSSRLAEKETQYFGPGTRLLVL.

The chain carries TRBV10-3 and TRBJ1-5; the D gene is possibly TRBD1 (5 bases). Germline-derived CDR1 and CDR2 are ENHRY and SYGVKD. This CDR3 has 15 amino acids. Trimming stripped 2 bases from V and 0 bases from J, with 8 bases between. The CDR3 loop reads CAISETGGSNQPQHF. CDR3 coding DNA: TGTGCCATCAGTGAGACCGGGGGTAGCAATCAGCCCCAGCATTTT.

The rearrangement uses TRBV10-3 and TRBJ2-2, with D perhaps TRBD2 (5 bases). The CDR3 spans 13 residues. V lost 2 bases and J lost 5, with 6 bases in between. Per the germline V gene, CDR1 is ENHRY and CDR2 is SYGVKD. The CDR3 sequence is CAISEGGTGELFF. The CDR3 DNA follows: TGTGCCATCAGTGAGGGAGGAACCGGGGAGCTGTTTTTT.

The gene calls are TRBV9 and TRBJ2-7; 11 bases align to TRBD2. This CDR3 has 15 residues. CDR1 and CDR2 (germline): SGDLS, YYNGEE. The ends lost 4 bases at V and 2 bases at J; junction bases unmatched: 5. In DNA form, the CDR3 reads TGTGCCAGCAGCCTCGGACTAGCGGGTACCTACGAGCAGTACTTC. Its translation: CASSLGLAGTYEQYF.

The CDR3, as DNA: TGTGCCAGCAGTGATGGTCGGGGACCCTCTCCTAACTATGGCTACACCTTC. The encoded protein is CASSDGRGPSPNYGYTF. The J gene is TRBJ1-2, the V gene TRBV2; D is possibly TRBD1 (5 bases). Trimming left V 3 bases short and J 0 bases short, with 17 bases between. The V gene's germline CDR1 is SNHLY and CDR2 FYNNEI. There are 17 residues in the CDR3.

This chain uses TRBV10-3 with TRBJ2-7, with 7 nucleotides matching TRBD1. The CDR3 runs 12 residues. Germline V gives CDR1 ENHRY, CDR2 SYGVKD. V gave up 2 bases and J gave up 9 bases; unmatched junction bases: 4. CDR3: CAISETRQGQYF. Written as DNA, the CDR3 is TGTGCCATCAGTGAGACCCGACAGGGGCAGTACTTC.

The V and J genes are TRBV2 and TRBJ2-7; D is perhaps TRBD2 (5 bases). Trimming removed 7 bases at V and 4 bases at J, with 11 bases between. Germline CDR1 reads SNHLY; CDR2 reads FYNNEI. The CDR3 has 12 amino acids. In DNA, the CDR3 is TGTGCCAGCATAGGAGGAATTTACGAGCAGTACTTC. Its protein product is CASIGGIYEQYF.

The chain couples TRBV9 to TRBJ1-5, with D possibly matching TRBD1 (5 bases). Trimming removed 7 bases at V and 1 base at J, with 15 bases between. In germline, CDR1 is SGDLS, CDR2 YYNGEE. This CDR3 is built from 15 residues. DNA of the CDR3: TGTGCCAGCTCGGACGAAGGGGACAGCAATCAGCCCCAGCATTTT. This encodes CASSDEGDSNQPQHF.

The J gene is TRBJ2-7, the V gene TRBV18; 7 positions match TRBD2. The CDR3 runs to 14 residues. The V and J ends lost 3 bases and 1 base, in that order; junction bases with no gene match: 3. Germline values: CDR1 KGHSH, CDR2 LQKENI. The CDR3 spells CASSPSGGSYEQYF. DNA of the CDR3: TGTGCCAGCTCACCCTCCGGGGGGTCCTACGAGCAGTACTTC.

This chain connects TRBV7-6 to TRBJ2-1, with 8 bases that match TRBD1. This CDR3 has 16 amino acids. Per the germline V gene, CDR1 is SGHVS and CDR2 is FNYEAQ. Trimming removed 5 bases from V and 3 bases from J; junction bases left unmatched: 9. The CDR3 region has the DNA TGTGCCAGCAGCCTAGAAACCGGGACAGGCTACAATGAGCAGTTCTTC. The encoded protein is CASSLETGTGYNEQFF.